This T cell receptor (beta chain) appears in the sequencing data of a study of T cell repertoires in cytomegalovirus infection. The J segment lost 6 bases and the V segment lost 4 bases, leaving 13 bases of the junction unmatched. CDR1 and CDR2 (germline): MNHEY, SMNVEV (reference sequence). CDR3 size: 16 residues. TCRdb recomputed calls from the reads with MiXCR, one row per CDR3 protein. The table shows roughly 150,000 distinct CDR3 sequences, with about a fifth occurring only once. This clonotype occurred a few times. Its target is unknown. The clonotype originates from a human donor in good health (CMV status not recorded). Some clones in this sample may be carry-over from other donors' samples. Sequencing used CD8+ T cells from cultured PBMCs, obtained from culture after CMV antigen stimulation. J is TRBJ2-7 and V is TRBV27, with 9 bases aligning to TRBD1. In DNA form, the CDR3 reads TGTGCCAGCAGTTCATACTCCGGGACAGGGATGGCCGAGCAGTACTTC. It translates to CASSSYSGTGMAEQYF.